The rows below give T cell receptor beta chains drawn from one sample of a study of PD-L1 blockade in urothelial cancer. Here immunoSEQ multiplex PCR was the method, and the copy in TCRdb shows in-frame clones only, minus some. Among around 100,000 clones listed, roughly nine tenths were seen once. This sample comprised PBMCs, obtained around atezolizumab (anti-PD-L1) treatment. These receptors were obtained from a woman of 80 years or more with urothelial cancer. Each CDR3 is given with its conserved first and last residue. Fields, in order: V gene, J gene, D gene, clone size, CDR3 DNA, CDR3 protein. The D gene is left open where the match is weak. Size is omitted from some rows. Given values are once, few, many or a class for expanded clones.

V gene: TRBV29-1; J gene: TRBJ1-1; D gene: .; clone size: .; CDR3 DNA: TGCAGCGTTTACAAACAGGGTACGAACACTGAAGCTTTCTTT; CDR3 protein: CSVYKQGTNTEAFF
V gene: TRBV5-1; J gene: TRBJ2-1; D gene: TRBD2; clone size: once; CDR3 DNA: TGCGCCAGCAGCTCAATAGGAGCGGGAGGGGTTAATGAGCAGTTCTTC; CDR3 protein: CASSSIGAGGVNEQFF
V gene: TRBV4-1; J gene: TRBJ1-2; D gene: .; clone size: .; CDR3 DNA: TGCGCCAGCAGCCCAGCGGGGGGATCCTCTGGCTACACCTTC; CDR3 protein: CASSPAGGSSGYTF
V gene: TRBV18; J gene: TRBJ1-1; D gene: .; clone size: .; CDR3 DNA: TGTGCCAGCTCACCACCAGGGGACACCGAAGCTTTCTTT; CDR3 protein: CASSPPGDTEAFF
V gene: TRBV19; J gene: TRBJ2-3; D gene: .; clone size: once; CDR3 DNA: TGTGCCAGTAGTACAGGACATCTGGATACGCAGTATTTT; CDR3 protein: CASSTGHLDTQYF
V gene: TRBV6-1; J gene: TRBJ1-1; D gene: .; clone size: .; CDR3 DNA: TGTGCCAGCAGTGAAGCCGGACTCATGCGGCGGACTGAAGCTTTCTTT; CDR3 protein: CASSEAGLMRRTEAFF
V gene: TRBV19; J gene: TRBJ2-1; D gene: TRBD2; clone size: .; CDR3 DNA: TGTGCCAGTAGTACTAGGCGGGGGGCCGGGAATGAGCAGTTCTTC; CDR3 protein: CASSTRRGAGNEQFF
V gene: TRBV5-1; J gene: TRBJ2-1; D gene: TRBD2; clone size: .; CDR3 DNA: TGCGCCAGCAGCCCGCTTAGCGGGGCCTACAATGAGCAGTTCTTC; CDR3 protein: CASSPLSGAYNEQFF
V gene: TRBV7-8; J gene: TRBJ2-6; D gene: TRBD1; clone size: .; CDR3 DNA: TGTGCCAGCAGCTTAGCAGGGGGCCCTGGGGCCAACGTCCTGACTTTC; CDR3 protein: CASSLAGGPGANVLTF
V gene: TRBV29-1; J gene: TRBJ1-1; D gene: .; clone size: .; CDR3 DNA: TGCAGCGTTGATGAGCTAACTGGTGAAGCTTTCTTT; CDR3 protein: CSVDELTGEAFF
V gene: TRBV27; J gene: TRBJ2-7; D gene: .; clone size: .; CDR3 DNA: TGTGCCAGCAGTTTATCGGAGGGAGCTCCTTACGAGCAGTACTTC; CDR3 protein: CASSLSEGAPYEQYF
V gene: TRBV27; J gene: TRBJ1-3; D gene: .; clone size: .; CDR3 DNA: TGTGCCAGCAGTTTATCGCCAGGCTTGGGTGGAAACACCATATATTTT; CDR3 protein: CASSLSPGLGGNTIYF
V gene: TRBV9; J gene: TRBJ2-2; D gene: TRBD2; clone size: .; CDR3 DNA: TGTGCCAGCAGCGTACTAGCGGGAGGGCCCCCCGGGGAGCTGTTTTTT; CDR3 protein: CASSVLAGGPPGELFF
V gene: TRBV9; J gene: TRBJ1-1; D gene: .; clone size: .; CDR3 DNA: TGTGCCAGCAGCGTAAAAACAGGCAGCACTGAAGCTTTCTTT; CDR3 protein: CASSVKTGSTEAFF
V gene: TRBV5-5; J gene: TRBJ1-1; D gene: TRBD1; clone size: .; CDR3 DNA: TGTGCCAGCAGCTTGAATCCGGGACAGGGCCATCGGGGGCAGGTGGTCTTT; CDR3 protein: CASSLNPGQGHRGQVVF
V gene: TRBV28; J gene: TRBJ1-4; D gene: TRBD1; clone size: .; CDR3 DNA: TGTGCCAGCAAAATGGGACAGATCAATGAAAAACTGTTTTTT; CDR3 protein: CASKMGQINEKLFF
V gene: TRBV9; J gene: TRBJ2-1; D gene: TRBD1; clone size: .; CDR3 DNA: TGTGCCAGCAGCGTAGCTTCAACAGTGAGGGGGCTTAATGAGCAGTTCTTC; CDR3 protein: CASSVASTVRGLNEQFF
V gene: TRBV5-1; J gene: TRBJ1-2; D gene: TRBD1; clone size: .; CDR3 DNA: TGCGCCAGCAGCTTATCCGGGAAACAGGGGCATGGCTACACCTTC; CDR3 protein: CASSLSGKQGHGYTF
V gene: TRBV9; J gene: TRBJ2-7; D gene: TRBD2; clone size: once; CDR3 DNA: TGTGCCAGCAGCCGCCCCGAGACCGGGACTAGAACCTACGAGCAGTACTTC; CDR3 protein: CASSRPETGTRTYEQYF
V gene: TRBV7-9; J gene: TRBJ1-4; D gene: TRBD1; clone size: .; CDR3 DNA: TGTGCCAGCAGCTTTACAGGGGGCTCAAATGAAAAACTGTTTTTT; CDR3 protein: CASSFTGGSNEKLFF
V gene: TRBV29-1; J gene: TRBJ2-1; D gene: .; clone size: .; CDR3 DNA: TGCAGCGGCCGGACTAACCTATACAATGAGCAGTTCTTC; CDR3 protein: CSGRTNLYNEQFF
V gene: TRBV9; J gene: TRBJ1-1; D gene: TRBD1; clone size: .; CDR3 DNA: TGTGCCAGCAGCCCACGACCAGGGGGTTCGGCTGAAGCTTTCTTT; CDR3 protein: CASSPRPGGSAEAFF
V gene: TRBV18; J gene: TRBJ1-5; D gene: TRBD1; clone size: .; CDR3 DNA: TGTGCCAGCTCTCGAACCGATTCAGGGACAGCTCAGCCCCAGCATTTT; CDR3 protein: CASSRTDSGTAQPQHF
V gene: TRBV7-3; J gene: TRBJ2-2; D gene: .; clone size: .; CDR3 DNA: TGTGCCAGCAGCTTATCCGCCTTGACAGGGAACACCGGGGAGCTGTTTTTT; CDR3 protein: CASSLSALTGNTGELFF
V gene: TRBV2; J gene: TRBJ2-5; D gene: .; clone size: .; CDR3 DNA: TGTGCCAGCGGTCTAGCTGACAAGACCCAGTACTTC; CDR3 protein: CASGLADKTQYF
V gene: TRBV29-1; J gene: TRBJ1-4; D gene: TRBD1; clone size: .; CDR3 DNA: TGCAGCGTTGACAAAGACAGGGGTCAAAAACTGTTTTTT; CDR3 protein: CSVDKDRGQKLFF
V gene: TRBV2; J gene: TRBJ2-7; D gene: TRBD1; clone size: .; CDR3 DNA: TGTGCCAGCAGTGAGACAGGGTCCTACGAGCAGTACTTC; CDR3 protein: CASSETGSYEQYF
V gene: TRBV6-1; J gene: TRBJ1-1; D gene: .; clone size: once; CDR3 DNA: TGTGCCAGCAGTCCTAGCGGTATGAACACTGAAGCTTTCTTT; CDR3 protein: CASSPSGMNTEAFF
V gene: TRBV10-1; J gene: TRBJ1-1; D gene: TRBD1; clone size: .; CDR3 DNA: TGCGCCAGCCGGGCAGGGGGGCCGGACACTGAAGCTTTCTTT; CDR3 protein: CASRAGGPDTEAFF
V gene: TRBV7-9; J gene: TRBJ1-4; D gene: .; clone size: once; CDR3 DNA: TGTGCCAGCAGCTTGAGAGCGGGTGATGAAAAACTGTTTTTT; CDR3 protein: CASSLRAGDEKLFF
V gene: TRBV5-1; J gene: TRBJ2-5; D gene: TRBD2; clone size: .; CDR3 DNA: TGCGCCAGCAGCTTTAGGACTAGCGGGATTTTGGACTTC; CDR3 protein: CASSFRTSGILDF
V gene: TRBV5-6; J gene: TRBJ1-1; D gene: TRBD1; clone size: .; CDR3 DNA: TGTGCCAGCAGCTTGGGGACAGGGGACATGAACACTGAAGCTTTCTTT; CDR3 protein: CASSLGTGDMNTEAFF
V gene: TRBV19; J gene: TRBJ2-2; D gene: TRBD2; clone size: .; CDR3 DNA: TGTGCCAGTAGTAAGACTAGCGGGACGTTTTCCGGGGAGCTGTTTTTT; CDR3 protein: CASSKTSGTFSGELFF
V gene: TRBV9; J gene: TRBJ2-2; D gene: TRBD2; clone size: .; CDR3 DNA: TGTGCCAGCAGGCTAGCGGGGAACACCGGGGAGCTGTTTTTT; CDR3 protein: CASRLAGNTGELFF
V gene: TRBV5-5; J gene: TRBJ1-3; D gene: .; clone size: .; CDR3 DNA: TGTGCCACCGAGCGGGGGGCCTCTGGAAACACCATATATTTT; CDR3 protein: CATERGASGNTIYF
V gene: TRBV6-5; J gene: TRBJ2-7; D gene: TRBD2; clone size: .; CDR3 DNA: TGTGCCAGCAGTTACGGCGGGAGGCTCTCCTACGAGCAGTACTTC; CDR3 protein: CASSYGGRLSYEQYF
V gene: TRBV5-5; J gene: TRBJ1-3; D gene: TRBD1; clone size: .; CDR3 DNA: TGTGCCAGCAGCTTGGGTGACAGGGTGAGGAACACCATATATTTT; CDR3 protein: CASSLGDRVRNTIYF
V gene: TRBV1; J gene: TRBJ2-3; D gene: .; clone size: once; CDR3 DNA: TGCACCAGCAGCCAGCATGGGGCTAGCGGGAGCATTGTGGATACGCAGTATTTT; CDR3 protein: CTSSQHGASGSIVDTQYF
V gene: TRBV28; J gene: TRBJ2-1; D gene: TRBD2; clone size: .; CDR3 DNA: TGTGCCAGCAGTTTGACTAGCCCGAATGAGCAGTTCTTC; CDR3 protein: CASSLTSPNEQFF
V gene: TRBV11-2; J gene: TRBJ2-5; D gene: .; clone size: .; CDR3 DNA: TGTGCCAGCAGCGCTACCCGGGGATCTCAGGAGACCCAGTACTTC; CDR3 protein: CASSATRGSQETQYF
V gene: TRBV18; J gene: TRBJ1-1; D gene: .; clone size: .; CDR3 DNA: TGTGCCAGCTCTCCGGCCACCCCGGGAACTGAAGCTTTCTTT; CDR3 protein: CASSPATPGTEAFF
V gene: TRBV10-1; J gene: TRBJ1-2; D gene: .; clone size: .; CDR3 DNA: TGCGCCAGCAGTGAGTCTGGGAGCTATGGCTACACCTTC; CDR3 protein: CASSESGSYGYTF
V gene: TRBV7-8; J gene: TRBJ1-3; D gene: TRBD1; clone size: .; CDR3 DNA: TGTGCCAGCAGCCTAATGGACAGGTCCAGGGGAAACACCATATATTTT; CDR3 protein: CASSLMDRSRGNTIYF
V gene: TRBV30; J gene: TRBJ1-5; D gene: .; clone size: .; CDR3 DNA: TGTGCCTGGAGTGTGGGGGCGCGCAATCAGCCCCAGCATTTT; CDR3 protein: CAWSVGARNQPQHF
V gene: TRBV7-3; J gene: TRBJ2-2; D gene: TRBD2; clone size: .; CDR3 DNA: TGTGCCAGCCGACTAGCGGGAGAGCAAGGGGAGCTGTTTTTT; CDR3 protein: CASRLAGEQGELFF
V gene: TRBV28; J gene: TRBJ1-3; D gene: .; clone size: .; CDR3 DNA: TGTGCCAGCAGTTCGGGAACAGGGTTTGGAAACACCATATATTTT; CDR3 protein: CASSSGTGFGNTIYF
V gene: TRBV6-5; J gene: TRBJ2-1; D gene: .; clone size: .; CDR3 DNA: TGTGCCAGCGCCACTAACCAGTATGAGCAGTTCTTC; CDR3 protein: CASATNQYEQFF
V gene: TRBV9; J gene: TRBJ2-3; D gene: .; clone size: .; CDR3 DNA: TGTGCCAGCACGGGAAGGGCCCCCACAGATACGCAGTATTTT; CDR3 protein: CASTGRAPTDTQYF
V gene: TRBV9; J gene: TRBJ2-7; D gene: TRBD1; clone size: .; CDR3 DNA: TGTGCCAGCAGCGTGGGACAGGGCCAAGGCTACGAGCAGTACTTC; CDR3 protein: CASSVGQGQGYEQYF
V gene: TRBV5-5; J gene: TRBJ1-5; D gene: .; clone size: .; CDR3 DNA: TGTGCCAGCAGCTTTTCAGGAAACTTCAATCAGCCCCAGCATTTT; CDR3 protein: CASSFSGNFNQPQHF
V gene: TRBV28; J gene: TRBJ2-5; D gene: TRBD2; clone size: once; CDR3 DNA: TGTGCCAGCAGTCCCTCCATACTAGCGGGAGTACTAGAGACCCAGTACTTC; CDR3 protein: CASSPSILAGVLETQYF
V gene: TRBV9; J gene: TRBJ1-5; D gene: .; clone size: .; CDR3 DNA: TGTGCCAGCAGCCAAAACAGGGAGGGCCAGCCCCAGCATTTT; CDR3 protein: CASSQNREGQPQHF
V gene: TRBV5-1; J gene: TRBJ2-1; D gene: .; clone size: .; CDR3 DNA: TGCGCCAGCAGCTATGATTTAGCGAGTGAGCAGTTCTTC; CDR3 protein: CASSYDLASEQFF
V gene: TRBV28; J gene: TRBJ1-1; D gene: TRBD1; clone size: .; CDR3 DNA: TGTGCCAGCACCCTACAGGGGGGTCGGGCTGAAGCTTTCTTT; CDR3 protein: CASTLQGGRAEAFF
V gene: TRBV5-5; J gene: TRBJ1-5; D gene: .; clone size: .; CDR3 DNA: TGTGCCAGCAGCTTGACCCTATATAGCAATCAGCCCCAGCATTTT; CDR3 protein: CASSLTLYSNQPQHF
V gene: TRBV14; J gene: TRBJ2-7; D gene: TRBD2; clone size: once; CDR3 DNA: TGTGCCAGCAGCGAGATCGGGAGGTCTTCCACCTACGAGCAGTACTTC; CDR3 protein: CASSEIGRSSTYEQYF
V gene: TRBV30; J gene: TRBJ1-2; D gene: TRBD1; clone size: few; CDR3 DNA: TGTGCCTGGATGACAGGGGGCGCACGCTACACCTTC; CDR3 protein: CAWMTGGARYTF
V gene: TRBV2; J gene: TRBJ2-1; D gene: .; clone size: .; CDR3 DNA: TGTGCCAGCAGTGAACGACGGGAGACTCTTAATGAGCAGTTCTTC; CDR3 protein: CASSERRETLNEQFF
V gene: TRBV28; J gene: TRBJ2-6; D gene: .; clone size: .; CDR3 DNA: TGTGCCAGCACCCCTATCCGCTCTGGGGCCAACGTCCTGACTTTC; CDR3 protein: CASTPIRSGANVLTF
V gene: TRBV5-1; J gene: TRBJ1-2; D gene: TRBD1; clone size: .; CDR3 DNA: TGCGCCAGCAGCTTACAACCGGGACAGGGGCACAACTATGGCTACACCTTC; CDR3 protein: CASSLQPGQGHNYGYTF